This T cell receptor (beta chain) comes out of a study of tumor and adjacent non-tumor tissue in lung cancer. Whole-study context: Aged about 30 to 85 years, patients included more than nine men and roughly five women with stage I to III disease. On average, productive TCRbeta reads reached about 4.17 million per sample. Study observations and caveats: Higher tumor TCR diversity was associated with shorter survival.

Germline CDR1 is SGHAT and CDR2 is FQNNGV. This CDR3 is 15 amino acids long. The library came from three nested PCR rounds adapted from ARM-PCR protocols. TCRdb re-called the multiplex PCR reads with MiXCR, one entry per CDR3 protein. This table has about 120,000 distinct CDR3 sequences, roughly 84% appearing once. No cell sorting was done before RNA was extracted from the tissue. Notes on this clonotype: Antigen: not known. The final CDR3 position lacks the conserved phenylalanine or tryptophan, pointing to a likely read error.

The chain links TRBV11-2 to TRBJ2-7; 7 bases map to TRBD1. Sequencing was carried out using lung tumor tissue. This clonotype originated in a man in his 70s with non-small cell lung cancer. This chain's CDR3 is CVSSLDKGAPYEQYL. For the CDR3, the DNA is TGTGTCAGCAGCTTAGATAAGGGGGCCCCCTACGAGCAGTACTTG.